This is a list of T cell receptor beta chains from one sample in a study of OX40 agonist ivuxolimab in advanced cancers. Here immunoSEQ multiplex PCR was the method, and the copy in TCRdb shows in-frame clones only, minus some. This table holds about 75,000 clones, 75% to 90% found once. The specimen comprised CD4+ or CD8+ T cells sorted from blood, sampled in a trial of the OX40 agonist ivuxolimab. All receptors come from an adult with an advanced solid tumor such as melanoma, head and neck, liver or kidney cancer. Each CDR3 is given with its conserved first and last residue. A D gene is named only where the DNA matches it firmly. Only part of the rows carry a size: once, few, many, or a class if the clone is expanded.

abundance	v_gene	d_gene	j_gene	CDR3nt	CDR3aa
once	TRBV18	.	TRBJ2-3	TGTGCCAGCTCACTAGCGTCTCCCGCAGATACGCAGTATTTT	CASSLASPADTQYF
.	TRBV7-9	TRBD2	TRBJ2-1	TGTGCCAGCAGCCCCGGGGCTAGCGGGTTCTCCAATGAGCAGTTCTTC	CASSPGASGFSNEQFF
.	TRBV18	.	TRBJ1-1	TGTGCCAGCTCACCACTCCGGGGGAACACTGAAGCTTTCTTT	CASSPLRGNTEAFF
.	TRBV7-2	.	TRBJ1-2	TGTGCCAGCAGTTTGAACTCCAACTATGGCTACACCTTC	CASSLNSNYGYTF
.	TRBV2	.	TRBJ2-2	TGTGCCAGCGGAAGGACAGTGGAAAGCACCGGGGAGCTGTTTTTT	CASGRTVESTGELFF
.	TRBV6-1	TRBD2	TRBJ2-1	TGTGCCAGCAGTGACCCCGCCGGGACTAGCGGGACCAACAATGAGCAGTTCTTC	CASSDPAGTSGTNNEQFF
.	TRBV6-5	.	TRBJ2-7	TGTGCCAGCAGTTTGGCAGGGGGGTACGAGCAGTACTTC	CASSLAGGYEQYF
.	TRBV4-1	TRBD2	TRBJ2-1	TGCGCCAGCAGCCATGTTAGCGGGAGGGCCAAGTACAATGAGCAGTTCTTC	CASSHVSGRAKYNEQFF
once	TRBV6-5	TRBD2	TRBJ2-2	TGTGCCAGCACTCGAGAGCGGGGAAACACCGGGGAGCTGTTTTTT	CASTRERGNTGELFF
.	TRBV30	.	TRBJ2-7	TGTGCCTGGAGTGACAACTACGAGCAGTACTTC	CAWSDNYEQYF
.	TRBV4-2	TRBD1	TRBJ1-2	TGTGCCAGCAGCCGACCGGGACAGGGCGGCGGGTACGGCTACACCTTC	CASSRPGQGGGYGYTF
.	TRBV11-2	TRBD1	TRBJ1-1	TGTGCCAGCAGCACTTACAGGGGCCCCGGCGGGGCTTTCTTT	CASSTYRGPGGAFF
.	TRBV6-6	.	TRBJ1-3	TGTGCCAGCAGTTCAGGGAGCTCTGGAAACACCATATATTTT	CASSSGSSGNTIYF